This entry lists 10 T cell receptor beta chains sequenced from one sample in a study of blood T cell repertoires in COVID-19 (dated by TCRdb to the early 2020s). The library was produced with the immunoSEQ multiplex PCR assay. This immuneACCESS table, as held by TCRdb, lists in-frame sequences with V and J called but not all clones. Of the missing ones, under half trace to an unresolved V gene in checked studies; the others have no known cause. The sample has 90,000 to 120,000 clones on record, around nine tenths of them singletons. Jointly, the top ten make up under 1.5% of the sample. Sequencing input: peripheral blood. These receptors were taken from a woman younger than 45 with acute or convalescent COVID-19.

The genes are TRBV14 and TRBJ1-4; D remains unclear. V shed 1 base and J shed 8 bases, with 5 bases lying between them. Germline loops: CDR1 SGHDN, CDR2 FVKESK. CDR3 length: 12 amino acids. For the CDR3, the DNA is TGTGCCAGCAGCCAAGTCAGGGAAAAACTGTTTTTT. Amino acid sequence: CASSQVREKLFF.

This sequence joins TRBV28 and TRBJ1-4; no definite D call. There are 14 residues in the CDR3. V shed 0 bases and J shed 8 bases, with 10 bases lying between them. In germline, CDR1 is MDHEN, CDR2 SYDVKM. In DNA, the CDR3 is TGTGCCAGCAGTTTATGGGGCGCAGACGAAAAACTGTTTTTT. Its protein is CASSLWGADEKLFF.

The gene calls are TRBV15 and TRBJ1-5; tentatively, D is TRBD1 (6 bases). The length of the CDR3 is 14 residues. V lost 1 base and J lost 6, with 10 bases in between. Germline CDR1 LNHNV, CDR2 YYDKDF (reference sequence). The CDR3 DNA follows: TGTGCCACCAGCAGAGTGGAACAGGGTCAGCCCCAGCATTTT. Translating gives CATSRVEQGQPQHF.

This clone was detected once. This chain joins TRBV28 and TRBJ1-2; D unclear. Germline V gene lookup returns CDR1 MDHEN and CDR2 SYDVKM. The ends were cut back, 6 bases at V and 8 bases at J, with 19 bases in the middle. CDR3 length: 14 residues. CDR3 in DNA: TGTGCCAGCAGATCAGTTTGGCCAATGAGGGGCTACACCTTC. Translated: CASRSVWPMRGYTF.

The V and J genes are TRBV11-2 and TRBJ2-1, with D possibly being TRBD1 (6 bases). In germline, CDR1 is SGHAT, CDR2 FQNNGV. The V gene lost 1 base and the J gene lost 9 bases, with 19 bases spanning the gap. CDR3 size: 16 residues. CDR3 protein: CASSLVVGNRAVEQFF. The CDR3 region has the DNA TGTGCCAGCAGCTTAGTAGTAGGGAACAGGGCTGTTGAGCAGTTCTTC.

The J gene is TRBJ2-7, the V gene TRBV6-2 or TRBV6-3, with 15 positions matching TRBD2. The CDR3 spans 16 residues. The germline gives CDR1 MNHEY, CDR2 SVGEGT. Unmatched junction bases numbered 6, after V lost 4 bases and J lost 5 bases. The CDR3 bases are TGTGCCAGCAGTTCCGGGACTAGCGGGAGGACCCACGAGCAGTACTTC. Translation: CASSSGTSGRTHEQYF.

The V call is TRBV6-5, the J call TRBJ1-5, with no clear D. The ends were cut back, 7 bases at V and 0 bases at J, with 10 bases in the middle. Germline V gene sequence: CDR1 MNHEY, CDR2 SVGAGI. The CDR3 extends over 14 amino acids. The CDR3, as DNA: TGTGCCAGCACCACATATTATAGCAATCAGCCCCAGCATTTT. This gives the protein CASTTYYSNQPQHF.

The chain employs TRBV5-1 and TRBJ1-1; D ambiguous. This CDR3 has 12 amino acids. V was shortened by 0 bases and J by 3 bases, with 3 bases between the two germline ends. Germline CDR1 reads SGHRS; CDR2 reads YFSETQ. CDR3 coding DNA: TGCGCCAGCAGCTTGGCGGACACTGAAGCTTTCTTT. It yields the protein CASSLADTEAFF.

CDR3 DNA: TGTGCCAGCACCCCCCAGGGGGGGAACACTGAAGCTTTCTTT. Translated, it gives CASTPQGGNTEAFF. This chain links TRBV28 with TRBJ1-1, with TRBD1 identical over 7 bases. Germline loops: CDR1 MDHEN, CDR2 SYDVKM. Germline trimming cut 7 bases from V and 1 base from J; bases unmatched to any gene: 6. The CDR3 loop spans 14 amino acids.

The chain recombines TRBV9 with TRBJ1-1; 7 bases agree with TRBD1. V trimming: 4 bases; J trimming: 2 bases; junction bases outside the gene matches: 8. The V gene's germline CDR1 is SGDLS and CDR2 YYNGEE. The CDR3 is 15 amino acids. The CDR3: CASSTADRANTEAFF. The CDR3 nucleotides read TGTGCCAGCAGCACCGCCGACAGGGCCAACACTGAAGCTTTCTTT.